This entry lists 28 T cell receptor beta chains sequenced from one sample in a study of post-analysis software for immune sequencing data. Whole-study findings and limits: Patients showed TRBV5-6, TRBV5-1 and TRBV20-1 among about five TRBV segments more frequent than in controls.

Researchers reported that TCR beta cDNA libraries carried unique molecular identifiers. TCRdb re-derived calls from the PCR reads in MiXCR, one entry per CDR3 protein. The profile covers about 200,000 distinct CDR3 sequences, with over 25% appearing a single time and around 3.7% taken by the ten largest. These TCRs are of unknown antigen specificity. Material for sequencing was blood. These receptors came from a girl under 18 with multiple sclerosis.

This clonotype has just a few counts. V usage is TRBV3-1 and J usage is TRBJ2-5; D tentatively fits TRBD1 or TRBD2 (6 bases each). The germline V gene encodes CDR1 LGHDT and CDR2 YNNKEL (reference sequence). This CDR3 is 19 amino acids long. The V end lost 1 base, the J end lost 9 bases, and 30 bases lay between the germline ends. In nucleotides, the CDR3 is TGTGCCAGCAGCCAAGCCCTCCAGGGGACCTTCGATACCCGCGGGGCCCAGTACTTC. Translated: CASSQALQGTFDTRGAQYF.

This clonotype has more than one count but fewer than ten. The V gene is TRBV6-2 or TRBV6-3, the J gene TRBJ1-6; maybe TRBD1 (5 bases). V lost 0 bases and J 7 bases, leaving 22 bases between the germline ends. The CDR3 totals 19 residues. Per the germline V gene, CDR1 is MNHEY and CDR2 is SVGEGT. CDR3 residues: CASSYSLSTGARGNSPLHF. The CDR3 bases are TGTGCCAGCAGTTACTCCCTTTCAACAGGCGCCCGAGGGAATTCACCCCTCCACTTT.

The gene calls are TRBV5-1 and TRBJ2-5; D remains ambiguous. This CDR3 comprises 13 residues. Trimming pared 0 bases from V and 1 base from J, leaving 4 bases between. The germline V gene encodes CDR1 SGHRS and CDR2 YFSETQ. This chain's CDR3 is CASSLELQETQYF. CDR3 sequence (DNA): TGCGCCAGCAGCTTGGAACTCCAAGAGACCCAGTACTTC.

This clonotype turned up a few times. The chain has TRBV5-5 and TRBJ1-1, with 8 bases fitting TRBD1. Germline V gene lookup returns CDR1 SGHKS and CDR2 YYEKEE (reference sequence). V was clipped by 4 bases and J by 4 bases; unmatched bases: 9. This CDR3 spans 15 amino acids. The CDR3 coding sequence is TGTGCCAGCAGCCTTCGCGGCACAGGGGGCACTGAAGCTTTCTTT. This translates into CASSLRGTGGTEAFF.

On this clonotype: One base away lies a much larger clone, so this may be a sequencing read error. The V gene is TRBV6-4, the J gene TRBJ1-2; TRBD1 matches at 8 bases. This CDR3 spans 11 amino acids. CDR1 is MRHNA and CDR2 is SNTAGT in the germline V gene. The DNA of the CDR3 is TGTGCCAGCATGCCCGGACAGGGCTGCACCTTC. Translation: CASMPGQGCTF.

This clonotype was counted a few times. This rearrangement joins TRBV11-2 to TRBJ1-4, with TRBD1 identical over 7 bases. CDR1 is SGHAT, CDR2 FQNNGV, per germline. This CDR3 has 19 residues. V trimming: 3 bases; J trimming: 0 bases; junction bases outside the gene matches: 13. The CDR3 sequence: CASSFYVLGQYSTNEKLFF. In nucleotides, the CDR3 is TGTGCCAGCAGCTTTTACGTCCTGGGACAGTATTCAACTAATGAAAAACTGTTTTTT. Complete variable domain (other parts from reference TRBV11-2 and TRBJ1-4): EAGVAQSPRYKIIEKRQSVAFWCNPISGHATLYWYQQILGQGPKLLIQFQNNGVVDDSQLPKDRFSAERLKGVDSTLKIQPAKLEDSAVYLCASSFYVLGQYSTNEKLFFGSGTQLSVL.

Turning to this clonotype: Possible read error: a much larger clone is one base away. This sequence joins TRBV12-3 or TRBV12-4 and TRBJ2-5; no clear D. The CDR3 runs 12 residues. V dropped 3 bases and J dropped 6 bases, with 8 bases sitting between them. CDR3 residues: CASSFGDQTQYF. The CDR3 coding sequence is TGTGCCAGCAGTTTTGGGGATCAGACCCAGTACTTC.

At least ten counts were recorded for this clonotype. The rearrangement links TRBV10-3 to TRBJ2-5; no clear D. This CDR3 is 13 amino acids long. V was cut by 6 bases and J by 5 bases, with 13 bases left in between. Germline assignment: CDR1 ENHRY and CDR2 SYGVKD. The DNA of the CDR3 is TGTGCCATCAGGTCCGGGTTGGGGGAGACCCAGTACTTC. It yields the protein CAIRSGLGETQYF.

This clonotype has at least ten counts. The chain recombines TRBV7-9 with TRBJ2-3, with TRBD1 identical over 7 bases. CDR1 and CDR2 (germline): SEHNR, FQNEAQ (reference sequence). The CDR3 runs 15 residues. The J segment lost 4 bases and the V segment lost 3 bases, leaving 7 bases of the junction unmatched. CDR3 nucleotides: TGTGCCAGCAGCTTGATGGGGGACAGCGCAGATACGCAGTATTTT. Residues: CASSLMGDSADTQYF.

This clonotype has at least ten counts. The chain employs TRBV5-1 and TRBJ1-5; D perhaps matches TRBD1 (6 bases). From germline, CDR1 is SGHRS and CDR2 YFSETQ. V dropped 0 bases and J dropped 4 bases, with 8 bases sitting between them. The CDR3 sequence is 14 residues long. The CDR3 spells CASSLGRGNQPQHF. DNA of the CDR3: TGCGCCAGCAGCTTGGGCAGGGGAAATCAGCCCCAGCATTTT.

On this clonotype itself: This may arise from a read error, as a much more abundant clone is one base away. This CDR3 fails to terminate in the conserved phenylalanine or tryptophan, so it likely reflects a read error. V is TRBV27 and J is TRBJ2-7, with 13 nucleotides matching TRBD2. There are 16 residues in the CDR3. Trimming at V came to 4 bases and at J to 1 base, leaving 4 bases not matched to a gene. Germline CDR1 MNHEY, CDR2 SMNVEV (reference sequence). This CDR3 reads CASSSPTSGRSYEQYI. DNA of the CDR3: TGTGCCAGCAGTTCCCCGACTAGCGGGAGGTCCTACGAGCAGTACATC.

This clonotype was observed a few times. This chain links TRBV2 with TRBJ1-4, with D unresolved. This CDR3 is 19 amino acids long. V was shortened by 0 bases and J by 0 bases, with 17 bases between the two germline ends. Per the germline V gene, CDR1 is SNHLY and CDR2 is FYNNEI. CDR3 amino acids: CASSEAPETSITTNEKLFF. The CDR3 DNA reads TGTGCCAGCAGTGAAGCACCTGAGACGAGTATTACAACTAATGAAAAACTGTTTTTT.

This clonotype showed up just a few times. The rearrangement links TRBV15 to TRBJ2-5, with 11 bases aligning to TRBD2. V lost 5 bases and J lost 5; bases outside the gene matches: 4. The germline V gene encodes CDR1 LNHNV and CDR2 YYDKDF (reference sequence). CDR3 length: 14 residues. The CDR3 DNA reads TGTGCCACCAGCCTAGCGGGGGGAGCGGAGACCCAGTACTTC. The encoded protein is CATSLAGGAETQYF.

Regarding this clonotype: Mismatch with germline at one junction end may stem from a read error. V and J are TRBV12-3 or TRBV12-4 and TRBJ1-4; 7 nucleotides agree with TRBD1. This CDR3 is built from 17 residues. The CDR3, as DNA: TGTGCCCGCAGTTTATGGGGTGCAGGGGGGTTTAATGAAAAACTGTTTTTT. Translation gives CARSLWGAGGFNEKLFF.

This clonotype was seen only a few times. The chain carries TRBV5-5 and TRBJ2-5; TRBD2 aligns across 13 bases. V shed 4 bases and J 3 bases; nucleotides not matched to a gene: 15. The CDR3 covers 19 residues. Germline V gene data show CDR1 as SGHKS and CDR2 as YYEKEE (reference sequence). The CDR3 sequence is CASSTPSGTSGTWKETQYF. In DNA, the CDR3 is TGTGCCAGCAGCACCCCCTCCGGGACTAGCGGGACCTGGAAAGAGACCCAGTACTTC.

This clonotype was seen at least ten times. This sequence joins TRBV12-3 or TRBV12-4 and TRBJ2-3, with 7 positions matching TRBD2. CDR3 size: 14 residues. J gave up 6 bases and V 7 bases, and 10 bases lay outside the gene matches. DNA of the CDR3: TGTGCCAGCACCCTCCAGCGGGGACGGGATACGCAGTATTTT. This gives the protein CASTLQRGRDTQYF.

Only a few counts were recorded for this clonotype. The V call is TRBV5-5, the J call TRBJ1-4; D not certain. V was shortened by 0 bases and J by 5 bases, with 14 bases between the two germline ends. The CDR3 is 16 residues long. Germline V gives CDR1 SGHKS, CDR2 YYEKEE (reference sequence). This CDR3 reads CASSLDQSLRNEKLFF. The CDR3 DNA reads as TGTGCCAGCAGCTTGGACCAGTCTCTGAGGAATGAAAAACTGTTTTTT.

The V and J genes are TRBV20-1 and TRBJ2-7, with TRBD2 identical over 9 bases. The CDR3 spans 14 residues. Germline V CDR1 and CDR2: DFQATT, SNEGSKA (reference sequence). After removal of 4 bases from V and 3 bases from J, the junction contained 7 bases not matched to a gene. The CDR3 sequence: CSATPTSGGYEQYF. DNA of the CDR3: TGCAGTGCTACCCCGACTAGCGGAGGCTACGAGCAGTACTTC.

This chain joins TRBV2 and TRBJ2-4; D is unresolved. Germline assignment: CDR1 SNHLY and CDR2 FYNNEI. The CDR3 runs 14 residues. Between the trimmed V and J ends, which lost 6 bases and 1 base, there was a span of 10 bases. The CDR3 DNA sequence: TGTGCCAGCAGCTGCGATCCGGCCAAAAACATTCAGTACTTC. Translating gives CASSCDPAKNIQYF.

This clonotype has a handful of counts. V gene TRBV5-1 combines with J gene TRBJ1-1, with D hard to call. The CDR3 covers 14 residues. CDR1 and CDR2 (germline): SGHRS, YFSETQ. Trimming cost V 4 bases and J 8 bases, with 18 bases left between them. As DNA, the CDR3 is TGCGCCAGCAGCCAAAGGCGAGGGTATGAGGAAGCTTTCTTT. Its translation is CASSQRRGYEEAFF.

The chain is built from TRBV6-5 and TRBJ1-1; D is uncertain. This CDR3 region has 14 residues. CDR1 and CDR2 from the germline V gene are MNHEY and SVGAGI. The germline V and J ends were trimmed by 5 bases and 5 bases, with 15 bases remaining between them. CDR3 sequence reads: CASSRQRAGTEAFF. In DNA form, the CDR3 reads TGTGCCAGCAGTCGTCAGAGGGCTGGGACTGAAGCTTTCTTT.

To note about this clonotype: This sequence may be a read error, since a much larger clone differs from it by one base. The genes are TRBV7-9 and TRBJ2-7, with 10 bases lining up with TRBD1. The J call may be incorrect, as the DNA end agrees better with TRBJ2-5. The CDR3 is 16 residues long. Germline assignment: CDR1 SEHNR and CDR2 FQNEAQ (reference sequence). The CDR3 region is CASSVGAGTGVETQYF. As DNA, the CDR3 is TGTGCCAGCAGCGTAGGGGCCGGGACAGGGGTTGAGACCCAGTACTTC.

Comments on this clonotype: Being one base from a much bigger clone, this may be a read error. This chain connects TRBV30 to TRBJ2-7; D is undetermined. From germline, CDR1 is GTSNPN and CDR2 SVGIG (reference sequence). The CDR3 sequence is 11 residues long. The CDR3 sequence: CAWSVLDTRYF. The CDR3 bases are TGTGCCTGGAGTGTACTGGATACGCGGTATTTT.

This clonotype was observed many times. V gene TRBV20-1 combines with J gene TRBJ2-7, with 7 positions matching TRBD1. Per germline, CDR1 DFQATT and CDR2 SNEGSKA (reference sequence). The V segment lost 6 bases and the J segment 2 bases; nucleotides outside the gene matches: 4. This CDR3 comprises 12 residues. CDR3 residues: CSARTGPYEQYF. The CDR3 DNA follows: TGCAGTGCCCGGACAGGACCCTACGAGCAGTACTTC.

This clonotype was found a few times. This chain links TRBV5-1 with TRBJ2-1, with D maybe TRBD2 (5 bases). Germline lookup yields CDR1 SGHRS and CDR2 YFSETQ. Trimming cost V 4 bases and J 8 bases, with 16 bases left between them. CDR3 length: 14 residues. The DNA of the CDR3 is TGCGCCAGCAGCAACCGCACATGGGGAGATGAGCAGTTCTTC. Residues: CASSNRTWGDEQFF.

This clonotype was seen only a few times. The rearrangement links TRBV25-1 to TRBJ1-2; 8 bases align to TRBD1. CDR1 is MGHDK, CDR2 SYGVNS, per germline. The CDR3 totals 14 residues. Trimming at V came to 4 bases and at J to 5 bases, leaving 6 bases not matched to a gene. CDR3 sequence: CASSAPTGGYGYTF. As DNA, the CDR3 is TGTGCCAGCAGTGCCCCTACAGGGGGTTATGGCTACACCTTC.

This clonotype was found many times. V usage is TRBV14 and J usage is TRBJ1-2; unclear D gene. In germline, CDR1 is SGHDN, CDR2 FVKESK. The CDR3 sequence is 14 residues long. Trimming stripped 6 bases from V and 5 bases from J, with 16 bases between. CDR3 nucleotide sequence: TGTGCCAGCAGTCCGGACCCTACCGGATATGGCTACACCTTC. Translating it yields CASSPDPTGYGYTF.

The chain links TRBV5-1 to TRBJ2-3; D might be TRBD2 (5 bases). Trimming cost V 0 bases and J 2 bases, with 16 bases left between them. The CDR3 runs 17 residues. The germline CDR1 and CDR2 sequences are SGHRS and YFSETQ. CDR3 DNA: TGCGCCAGCAGCTTGGCCAATGGGGTGAGGGACACAGATACGCAGTATTTT. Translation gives CASSLANGVRDTDTQYF.